Following are 9 T cell receptor beta chains from one sample sequenced in a study of CD8+CD57+ T cells in acquired aplastic anemia. The TCR beta profiling, which covered VDJ combination and CDR3 sequence, was carried out using genomic DNA as the template. TCRdb called the reads again in MiXCR, with one record for every CDR3 protein. The sample includes some 140,000 distinct CDR3 sequences, approximately 41% of them seen just once. The sequencing input was sorted CD4+, CD8+, or CD8+CD57+ T cells (not recorded which) from PBMCs. The receptors originated from a human donor in good health, serving as a control.

This clonotype showed up many times. CDR3 bases: TGCGCCAGCAGCTTGCCTCCCGGGTTACGCACAGATACGCAGTATTTT. Translating gives CASSLPPGLRTDTQYF. The chain joins TRBV5-1 to TRBJ2-3; no definite D call. Trimming stripped 1 base from V and 1 base from J, with 13 bases between. The CDR3 is made up of 16 amino acids. The germline CDR1 and CDR2 sequences are SGHRS and YFSETQ.

Only one count was recorded for this clonotype. A read error is likely, as this CDR3 ends without the conserved phenylalanine or tryptophan. This sequence joins TRBV5-1 and TRBJ2-7, with 7 bases identical to TRBD1. CDR1 is SGHRS and CDR2 is YFSETQ in the germline V gene. The CDR3 loop spans 13 amino acids. J was trimmed by 4 bases and V by 7 bases; bases with no gene match: 8. This CDR3 is CASGIEQGYEQYL. CDR3 coding DNA: TGCGCCAGCGGCATAGAACAGGGGTACGAGCAGTACCTC.

The gene calls are TRBV5-1 and TRBJ2-7; TRBD2 might be the D (6 bases). CDR1 and CDR2 from the germline V gene are SGHRS and YFSETQ. This CDR3 region has 15 residues. Trimming cost V 0 bases and J 3 bases, with 13 bases left between them. This CDR3 is CASSLEPGLIYEQYF. CDR3 coding DNA: TGCGCCAGCAGCTTGGAACCGGGACTTATCTACGAGCAGTACTTC.

This clonotype was observed many times. The rearrangement uses TRBV24-1 and TRBJ1-1; 7 bases are shared with TRBD1. CDR3 size: 13 residues. V lost 4 bases and J lost 10; bases outside the gene matches: 8. The germline gives CDR1 KGHDR, CDR2 SFDVKD. CDR3 residues: CATSEPTGFRAFF. The CDR3 region has the DNA TGTGCCACCAGTGAGCCGACAGGGTTTCGAGCTTTCTTT.

This clonotype was counted only a few times. The chain recombines TRBV10-3 with TRBJ1-1; TRBD1 might be the D (6 bases). The CDR3 consists of 12 residues. Per germline, CDR1 ENHRY and CDR2 SYGVKD. The V end was cut by 10 bases, the J end by 5 bases, with 14 bases between. In nucleotides, the CDR3 is TGTGCCAGCCCTACAGGGCGAACTGAAGCTTTCTTT. Encoded protein: CASPTGRTEAFF.

The chain carries TRBV20-1 and TRBJ2-1, with 10 bases lining up with TRBD2. Germline V gives CDR1 DFQATT, CDR2 SNEGSKA (reference sequence). Germline trimming cut 7 bases from V and 6 bases from J; bases unmatched to any gene: 6. The CDR3 covers 13 residues. Here the CDR3 DNA reads TGCAGTGGAGCGGGAGGGCCGAGCAATGAGCAGTTCTTC. Residues: CSGAGGPSNEQFF.

This clonotype was recorded only once. This rearrangement joins TRBV7-9 to TRBJ1-1, with D hard to call. Trimming left V 4 bases short and J 1 base short, with 13 bases between. The CDR3 consists of 15 residues. The germline gives CDR1 SEHNR, CDR2 FQNEAQ (reference sequence). The DNA of the CDR3 is TGTGCCAGCAGCTCGGCTGTGCGCGGGAACACTGAAGCTTTCTTT. This codes for CASSSAVRGNTEAFF.

This clonotype was observed many times. This chain joins TRBV2 and TRBJ1-4, with 7 positions matching TRBD1. This CDR3 comprises 14 residues. Germline CDR1 SNHLY, CDR2 FYNNEI. V shed 5 bases and J 6 bases; nucleotides not matched to a gene: 6. The CDR3 protein is CASSHRGPDEKLFF. CDR3 sequence (DNA): TGTGCCAGCAGTCACAGGGGTCCCGATGAAAAACTGTTTTTT.

This clonotype occurred many times. The chain recombines TRBV4-1 with TRBJ2-5; D uncertain. CDR3 size: 13 residues. Per germline, CDR1 MGHRA and CDR2 YSYEKL. V gave up 2 bases and J gave up 5 bases, with 9 bases separating them. The CDR3 DNA reads as TGCGCCAGCAGCCAAACGGTCCCGGAGACCCAGTACTTC. Amino acid sequence: CASSQTVPETQYF.